This TCR beta chain was observed in a study of blood T cells in healthy people across ages (dated by TCRdb to between 2014 and 2016). For the wider study: In model experiments, template switching captured about one uniquely barcoded TCR beta cDNA molecule for every two T cells. The study measured age-related changes in TCR beta repertoire diversity using deep sequencing normalized with unique cDNA molecular identifiers. Four age groups were formed from the donors: young (average roughly 16 years), middle-aged (approximately 40), aged (roughly 58) and long-lived (approximately 80). Donors of different ages were randomly distributed across sequencing lanes to avoid experimental bias. The study analyzed two additional independent replicas of 1 million unique cDNA reads from the same blood draw for two donors, one aged 18 to 29 and one aged 80 or older.

The CDR3 goes from the cysteine to the phenylalanine over 14 residues. CDR3 DNA is the only sequence kept; it has 42 bases, read in frame from the first base. V was cut back by 0 bases and J by 8 bases, leaving a gap of 14 bases between them. The germline V gene (reference sequence) supplies CDR1 DFQATT and CDR2 SNEGSKA. Paper-wide results and their limitations: Conclusive comparison of naive and antigen-experienced compartments was prevented by the profiling of bulk unsorted PBMCs. Estimates of total diversity based on one million sequenced T cells were considered lower bounds and underestimates. The long-lived group showed more naive CD4+ T cells, fewer expanded clones and increased TCR diversity than the aged group, suggesting age selection. Observed TCR beta diversity per million T cells fell roughly linearly with age, and a significant reduction was already apparent by age around 40. Because donor CMV infection status was unknown, age-related changes in expanded clonotypes were potentially confounded. Observed TCR beta diversity correlated strongly with the percentage of naive T cells measured by flow cytometry.

Library preparation used 5' RACE. The sample was run on an Illumina HiSeq 2500. A second PCR of roughly 6 to 11 cycles was run with a J-beta primer mix and a sample-barcoded 5' primer. A unique molecular identifier was introduced onto each TCR beta cDNA molecule by a template-switch 5' adaptor carrying 12 random nucleotides. Each sample yielded at least 2.5 million CDR3-containing paired-end reads. The Mint cDNA synthesis kit, primed by a TRBC-specific oligonucleotide, was used to synthesize first-strand cDNA from all RNA. Following uracil-DNA glycosylase treatment, a first 18-cycle PCR with universal primers M1SS and BC2_uni_R was performed on all cDNA. The paper's data handling went like this. For normalization, 1 million high-quality reads, each with a distinct molecular identifier, were randomly selected from each sample. Instead of being binned into consensus sequences, reads that shared molecular identifiers were thrown out. MiTCR, set to a Q25 quality threshold and the strictest error-elimination algorithm, was used for CDR3 identification, clonotype clustering and error correction. A nonparametric unseen species model with Euler transformation was used to estimate lower-bound total TCR beta diversity. The public reads were run again by TCRdb, first through fastp at Q25 and then through MiXCR, and only productive beta chains were kept. Each record represents a unique CDR3 protein, reported with the most common genes and DNA among its rows. TCRdb, not the authors, supplied the V and J calls. The sample data list 1.5 million to 2 million distinct CDR3 sequences, and 49% of these were observed just once. Jointly, the top ten make up roughly 2% of the sample.

The approximately 39 donors, aged 6 to 90 years, were systemically healthy Caucasian individuals from Russia. Each donor gave ten milliliters of peripheral blood, collected into EDTA-treated Vacutainer tubes. Ficoll-Paque density-gradient centrifugation was used to isolate PBMCs, with at least 7 million per sample. Total RNA was extracted from PBMCs with Trizol reagent, with at least 5 micrograms obtained per sample. Naive CD45RAhigh/CD27high T cell percentages were measured by flow cytometry on a PBMC aliquot from every donor. About this clonotype itself: Its antigen is not yet known. No clone much larger than this one lies a single base away; base qualities are absent.

This clonotype was sampled from a woman between 35 and 50 years old in good health. The sequenced sample was blood. This chain joins TRBV20-1 to TRBJ2-1, and possibly TRBD1, on 8 matching bases. The DNA reads as follows: TGCAGTGCTAGAGATCACAGGGGGAGGGATGAGCAGTTCTTC. Its protein reads: CSARDHRGRDEQFF.